These 18 T cell receptor beta chains came from one sample sequenced in a study of CD8 T cells in ankylosing spondylitis. TCRdb re-analysed the 5' RACE reads in MiXCR, keeping a single row per CDR3 protein. Of some 350,000 distinct CDR3 sequences listed, approximately 15% were seen once; the top ten hold 0.95% to 1.4%. Source material: blood, either unsorted or a sorted T cell fraction (not recorded which). The receptors derive from a male donor with ankylosing spondylitis or in good health (not recorded which).

This clonotype was detected a few times. V is TRBV5-1 and J is TRBJ1-2, with a weak D call TRBD1 (6 bases). The CDR3 has 16 amino acids. The germline V gene encodes CDR1 SGHRS and CDR2 YFSETQ. V lost 5 bases and J 3 bases, leaving 20 bases between the germline ends. The CDR3 DNA reads as TGCGCCAGCAGGTTTGATGGACAGATGAAAGACTATGGCTACACCTTC. Translated, it gives CASRFDGQMKDYGYTF.

This clonotype was counted at least ten times. This rearrangement joins TRBV12-3 or TRBV12-4 to TRBJ1-5; D perhaps matches TRBD1 (5 bases). Deletions cut 5 bases from V and 3 bases from J, with 11 bases between. This CDR3 is 14 amino acids long. The DNA for the CDR3 is TGTGCCAGCAGTCTCCGGGACTCCAATCAGCCCCAGCATTTT. It is translated as CASSLRDSNQPQHF.

The chain links TRBV5-1 to TRBJ2-2, with D perhaps TRBD1 or TRBD2 (5 bases each). CDR1 SGHRS and CDR2 YFSETQ come from the germline V gene. The V and J ends lost 7 bases and 3 bases respectively, with 13 bases between them. The CDR3 sequence is 14 residues long. The CDR3 DNA follows: TGCGCCAGCTTACCGGGGACCCACACCGGGGAGCTGTTTTTT. Amino acids: CASLPGTHTGELFF.

The gene calls are TRBV5-1 and TRBJ2-1, with D possibly TRBD1 on 6 matching bases. V was pared by 2 bases and J by 2 bases, with 14 bases between. The CDR3 runs 16 residues. The germline V gene has CDR1 SGHRS and CDR2 YFSETQ. The CDR3 nucleotides are TGCGCCAGCAGCTTACCTTTACAGGGTCCCTACAATGAGCAGTTCTTC. The encoded protein is CASSLPLQGPYNEQFF.

This chain connects TRBV3-1 to TRBJ2-7; D gene uncertain. V shed 0 bases and J shed 3 bases, with 6 bases lying between them. The CDR3 has 13 amino acids. CDR1 is LGHDT and CDR2 is YNNKEL in the germline V gene (reference sequence). For the CDR3, the DNA is TGTGCCAGCAGCCAAGAAGTAGGCTACGAGCAGTACTTC. Translation: CASSQEVGYEQYF.

This clonotype has only a few counts. The chain carries TRBV3-1 and TRBJ2-5; TRBD2 matches 13 bases. The CDR3 covers 16 residues. Germline V lookup: CDR1 LGHDT, CDR2 YNNKEL (reference sequence). J was trimmed by 4 bases and V by 3 bases; bases with no gene match: 5. The CDR3 region is CASSQPGLAGRETQYF. Here the CDR3 DNA reads TGTGCCAGCAGCCAGCCGGGACTAGCGGGGAGAGAGACCCAGTACTTC.

V and J are TRBV30 and TRBJ2-7; 7 positions agree with TRBD1. The V and J ends lost 5 bases and 3 bases, in that order; junction bases with no gene match: 1. Germline V CDR1 and CDR2: GTSNPN, SVGIG (reference sequence). CDR3 length: 11 residues. The CDR3 nucleotides read TGTGCCTGGGACAGGGACTACGAGCAGTACTTC. Translating it yields CAWDRDYEQYF. The whole variable domain, filled in from reference TRBV30 and TRBJ2-7, reads SQTIHQWPATLVQPVGSPLSLECTVEGTSNPNLYWYRQAAGRGLQLLFYSVGIGQISSEVPQNLSASRPQDRQFILSSKKLLLSDSGFYLCAWDRDYEQYFGPGTRLTVT.

This clonotype was observed many times. V and J are TRBV10-3 and TRBJ1-1; the match to TRBD1 covers 8 bases. V lost 8 bases, J lost 3 bases, and 8 bases stayed unmatched. CDR3 length: 14 residues. Germline V gene data show CDR1 as ENHRY and CDR2 as SYGVKD. The chain's CDR3 is CAIRNRGMDTEAFF. DNA of the CDR3: TGTGCCATCCGGAACAGGGGGATGGACACTGAAGCTTTCTTT.

This rearrangement joins TRBV19 to TRBJ2-1; no clear D gene. V gave up 5 bases and J gave up 2 bases, with 13 bases separating them. There are 15 residues in the CDR3. Germline V gives CDR1 LNHDA, CDR2 SQIVND (reference sequence). DNA of the CDR3: TGTGCCAGTAGTGCGCGCACCTTAACCTACAATGAGCAGTTCTTC. Translating it yields CASSARTLTYNEQFF.

This chain links TRBV7-2 with TRBJ2-1; D remains unclear. The germline V gene encodes CDR1 SGHTA and CDR2 FQGNSA. The CDR3 covers 14 residues. Trimming left V 2 bases short and J 1 base short, with 6 bases between. The CDR3 spells CASSLFGSYNEQFF. CDR3 coding DNA: TGTGCCAGCAGCTTATTCGGTTCCTACAATGAGCAGTTCTTC.

The chain uses TRBV10-2 and TRBJ2-2; D remains ambiguous. Between the trimmed V and J ends, which lost 3 bases and 2 bases, there was a span of 7 bases. CDR1 is WSHSY, CDR2 SAAADI, per germline. The CDR3 runs to 14 residues. The CDR3: CASSESRNTGELFF. CDR3 in DNA: TGCGCCAGCAGTGAAAGCCGAAACACCGGGGAGCTGTTTTTT.

This chain connects TRBV12-3 or TRBV12-4 to TRBJ2-5; 8 nucleotides match TRBD2. The CDR3 spans 15 residues. Losses at the gene ends were 3 bases for V and 9 bases for J; bases not matched to a gene: 12. DNA of the CDR3: TGTGCCAGCAGTTTTAGCGGGGACCTACGGAGAGCCCAGTACTTC. Residues: CASSFSGDLRRAQYF.

This clonotype was observed a few times. The rearrangement uses TRBV29-1 and TRBJ1-1, with D possibly being TRBD1 (5 bases). CDR3 size: 15 residues. Germline loops: CDR1 SQVTM, CDR2 ANQGSEA. V was clipped by 6 bases and J by 2 bases, with 19 bases between them. The CDR3 nucleotides read TGCAGCGTGGCGGGGCAGGGAATCACCAACACTGAAGCTTTCTTT. As protein: CSVAGQGITNTEAFF.

The chain recombines TRBV5-1 with TRBJ1-2; tentatively, D is TRBD1 (5 bases). The CDR3 loop spans 14 amino acids. V was cut by 4 bases and J by 2 bases, with 12 bases left in between. Germline-derived CDR1 and CDR2 are SGHRS and YFSETQ. DNA of the CDR3: TGCGCCAGCAGCATATCGACAGCCAACTATGGCTACACCTTC. The encoded protein is CASSISTANYGYTF. The full variable domain, completed using reference TRBV5-1 and TRBJ1-2, is KAGVTQTPRYLIKTRGQQVTLSCSPISGHRSVSWYQQTPGQGLQFLFEYFSETQRNKGNFPGRFSGRQFSNSRSEMNVSTLELGDSALYLCASSISTANYGYTFGSGTRLTVV.

This clonotype was seen repeatedly, ten times or more. The chain uses TRBV11-2 and TRBJ2-6; 8 nucleotides agree with TRBD1. Germline CDR1 reads SGHAT; CDR2 reads FQNNGV. The CDR3 consists of 17 residues. V was pared by 3 bases and J by 2 bases, with 6 bases of the junction left unmatched. The CDR3 loop is CASSFAGQGTGANVLTF. DNA for the CDR3: TGTGCCAGCAGCTTCGCCGGACAGGGAACTGGGGCCAACGTCCTGACTTTC. Full variable domain (remainder filled in from reference TRBV11-2 and TRBJ2-6): EAGVAQSPRYKIIEKRQSVAFWCNPISGHATLYWYQQILGQGPKLLIQFQNNGVVDDSQLPKDRFSAERLKGVDSTLKIQPAKLEDSAVYLCASSFAGQGTGANVLTFGAGSRLTVL.

This clonotype was found once. This rearrangement joins TRBV7-9 to TRBJ1-2; a possible D gene is TRBD1 (6 bases). Trimming took off 5 bases at V and 12 bases at J, with 19 bases between the two ends. The V gene's germline CDR1 is SEHNR and CDR2 FQNEAQ (reference sequence). The CDR3 totals 13 residues. The CDR3 loop is CASSRLKDRGDTF. DNA of the CDR3: TGTGCCAGCAGCCGTTTGAAGGACAGAGGTGACACCTTC.

Many counts were recorded for this clonotype. The chain links TRBV6-5 to TRBJ1-1; D remains ambiguous. V shed 0 bases and J shed 6 bases, with 11 bases lying between them. Germline CDR1 is MNHEY and CDR2 is SVGAGI. This CDR3 contains 14 residues. The CDR3 DNA sequence: TGTGCCAGCAGTTACTCTACCTTATACCCTGAAGCTTTCTTT. As protein: CASSYSTLYPEAFF.

The chain uses TRBV2 and TRBJ1-5; no clear D gene. Germline V gene sequence: CDR1 SNHLY, CDR2 FYNNEI. Between the trimmed V and J ends, which lost 5 bases and 5 bases, there was a span of 13 bases. The length of the CDR3 is 14 residues. CDR3 in DNA: TGTGCCAGCAGTATGGCAGAAAGATATCAGCCCCAGCATTTT. Amino acid sequence: CASSMAERYQPQHF.